The clone carrying this T cell receptor (beta chain) was observed many times. What it binds is unknown. The sample comes from a study of tumor and adjacent non-tumor tissue in lung cancer. The overall study: Patients comprised about a dozen adenocarcinoma, a couple of squamous cell carcinoma and 1 small cell lung cancer. Stage I to III disease affected 10 men and 5 women aged roughly 31 to 85.

TCRbeta libraries were built with three rounds of nested PCR, modified from ARM-PCR. TCRdb recomputed calls from the multiplex PCR reads with MiXCR, one row per CDR3 protein. This sample has 120,000 or so distinct CDR3 sequences, with 84% found just once. This sample's RNA came from whole unsorted tissue. The V end lost 8 bases, the J end lost 6 bases, and 11 bases lay between the germline ends. CDR3 length: 12 amino acids. From germline, CDR1 is MNHEY and CDR2 SVGAGI. Study results and limitations: Significantly higher TCR diversity was found in tumor than normal lung. Tumor repertoires had a smaller top 100 clone share than normal lung.

The receptor comes from a man in his sixties or seventies with non-small cell lung cancer. This rearrangement joins TRBV6-5 to TRBJ2-1; D might be TRBD2 (5 bases). Sequenced input: lung tumor tissue. As DNA, the CDR3 is TGTGCCAGCCGAGCGGAATTCAATGAGCAGTTCTTC. It is translated as CASRAEFNEQFF.